This TCR beta chain was identified during a study of T cells in Graves' hyperthyroidism and ophthalmopathy. Germline CDR1 MNHEY, CDR2 SMNVEV (reference sequence). This CDR3 has 14 amino acids. With respect to this clonotype: This may be a read error, as it is one base from a much larger clone.

The investigators amplified TCR beta CDR3 regions from RNA transcripts. TCR CDR3 underwent first-round RT-PCR with the HTBI primer set. One entry per CDR3 protein, called by TCRdb with MiXCR from the multiplex PCR reads. The data hold about 560,000 distinct CDR3 sequences, with over 15% observed a single time. Sequencing used blood. The sequence derives from a woman under 30 with Graves' hyperthyroidism. The chain is built from TRBV27 and TRBJ1-5; 10 bases are a match to TRBD1. CDR3 sequence reads: CAGSRDRGDQPQHF. As DNA, the CDR3 is TGTGCCGGCAGCCGGGACAGGGGCGATCAGCCCCAGCATTTT.